The rows below give T cell receptor beta chains drawn from one sample of a study of blood T cells in healthy people across ages. TCRdb reprocessed the 5' RACE reads with MiXCR, giving one entry per CDR3 protein. The table lists 1,500,000 or so distinct CDR3 sequences, roughly 59% of them singletons. The sample taken for sequencing was blood. These receptors were collected from a man aged 18 to 29 in good health. Each CDR3 is given with its conserved first and last residue. Each record gives: J gene, V gene, CDR3 protein.

j_gene: TRBJ1-2; v_gene: TRBV18; CDR3aa: CASSPVARGIDGYTF
j_gene: TRBJ1-6; v_gene: TRBV30; CDR3aa: CAWSGTFPDNSPLHF
j_gene: TRBJ2-5; v_gene: TRBV5-6; CDR3aa: CASSLVVWNQETQYF
j_gene: TRBJ2-4; v_gene: TRBV20-1; CDR3aa: CSASLAGVKNIQYF
j_gene: TRBJ1-2; v_gene: TRBV21-1; CDR3aa: CASSKDRDLYGYTF
j_gene: TRBJ2-3; v_gene: TRBV29-1; CDR3aa: CSVTDLEPDTQYF
j_gene: TRBJ1-2; v_gene: TRBV5-1; CDR3aa: CASSLVGTGLDGYTF
j_gene: TRBJ1-5; v_gene: TRBV6-2/TRBV6-3; CDR3aa: CASTWASNQPQHF
j_gene: TRBJ1-5; v_gene: TRBV6-1; CDR3aa: CASSEAPTRYGNQPQHF
j_gene: TRBJ2-7; v_gene: TRBV7-2; CDR3aa: CASSSNSWGSYEQYF
j_gene: TRBJ1-4; v_gene: TRBV27; CDR3aa: CASRNSLATNEKLFF
j_gene: TRBJ1-1; v_gene: TRBV6-6; CDR3aa: CASSIVQGDGTEAFF
j_gene: TRBJ2-7; v_gene: TRBV11-2; CDR3aa: CASRILIGPYEQYF
j_gene: TRBJ2-7; v_gene: TRBV12-3/TRBV12-4; CDR3aa: CASSSGGGDEQYF
j_gene: TRBJ2-7; v_gene: TRBV7-9; CDR3aa: CASSLSDRKYEQYF
j_gene: TRBJ2-6; v_gene: TRBV7-9; CDR3aa: CASRPGTGESGANVLTF
j_gene: TRBJ1-2; v_gene: TRBV5-1; CDR3aa: CASSLGPGTAYGYTF
j_gene: TRBJ2-3; v_gene: TRBV9; CDR3aa: CASSPRTSGSRTDTQYF
j_gene: NA; v_gene: TRBV4-1; CDR3aa: CASSQGFLAEETQYF
j_gene: TRBJ2-4; v_gene: TRBV27; CDR3aa: CASSLRPGAKNIQYF
j_gene: TRBJ2-1; v_gene: TRBV4-1; CDR3aa: CASSQVLSDEQFF
j_gene: TRBJ2-5; v_gene: TRBV18; CDR3aa: CASSGVLQETQYF
j_gene: TRBJ2-7; v_gene: TRBV12-3/TRBV12-4; CDR3aa: CASSLGSFADEQYF
j_gene: TRBJ1-1; v_gene: TRBV20-1; CDR3aa: CSARDPGGLNTEAFF
j_gene: TRBJ1-2; v_gene: TRBV3-1; CDR3aa: CASSPSSGGYTF
j_gene: TRBJ2-2; v_gene: TRBV20-1; CDR3aa: CSAPGQGNTGELFF
j_gene: TRBJ1-1; v_gene: TRBV29-1; CDR3aa: CSAGGQMNTEAFF
j_gene: TRBJ1-6; v_gene: TRBV27; CDR3aa: CASSFKGPIQSISYNSPLHF
j_gene: TRBJ2-2; v_gene: TRBV25-1; CDR3aa: CASSESGPGELFF
j_gene: TRBJ1-2; v_gene: TRBV7-9; CDR3aa: CATFIGDEFNYGYTF
j_gene: NA; v_gene: TRBV9; CDR3aa: CASSVAAGLDNEQYF
j_gene: TRBJ2-3; v_gene: TRBV7-9; CDR3aa: CASGDGRTDTQYF
j_gene: TRBJ2-7; v_gene: TRBV5-1; CDR3aa: CASRYRDYYEQYF
j_gene: TRBJ1-2; v_gene: TRBV6-5; CDR3aa: CASSYRARSGTGDDDYGYTF
j_gene: TRBJ1-3; v_gene: TRBV29-1; CDR3aa: CSVVGYPRSGNTIYF
j_gene: TRBJ2-3; v_gene: TRBV7-6; CDR3aa: CASSLGLWREGVDTQYF
j_gene: NA; v_gene: TRBV28; CDR3aa: CASSFPSRGHNEQYF
j_gene: TRBJ2-3; v_gene: TRBV20-1; CDR3aa: CSAIKRDISTDTQYF
j_gene: TRBJ2-3; v_gene: TRBV6-5; CDR3aa: CASSYTRLAGGTTDTQYF
j_gene: TRBJ1-4; v_gene: TRBV20-1; CDR3aa: CSARKGLVNEKLFF
j_gene: TRBJ2-7; v_gene: TRBV10-3; CDR3aa: CAINLDGTYEQYF
j_gene: TRBJ2-5; v_gene: TRBV7-2; CDR3aa: CASSVVGHTQETQYF
j_gene: TRBJ2-3; v_gene: TRBV29-1; CDR3aa: CSVEGEGSRDTQYF
j_gene: TRBJ1-1; v_gene: TRBV6-1; CDR3aa: CASRGDSPMNTEAFF
j_gene: TRBJ2-2; v_gene: TRBV4-3; CDR3aa: CASSQDRTGVLHGELFF
j_gene: TRBJ2-1; v_gene: TRBV6-5; CDR3aa: CASSSAAPLAGGMNEQFF
j_gene: TRBJ2-5; v_gene: TRBV10-3; CDR3aa: CAISESRAVGETQYF
j_gene: TRBJ1-2; v_gene: TRBV21-1; CDR3aa: CASSKGQEINYGYTF
j_gene: TRBJ2-1; v_gene: TRBV7-9; CDR3aa: CASSSGTSFMREEQFF
j_gene: TRBJ2-5; v_gene: TRBV2; CDR3aa: CASSEAGQAQETQYF
j_gene: TRBJ2-7; v_gene: TRBV27; CDR3aa: CASSLFYSSYEQYF
j_gene: NA; v_gene: TRBV11-2; CDR3aa: CASSLGPLTVKGVEQYF
j_gene: TRBJ2-2; v_gene: TRBV11-2; CDR3aa: CASSLLRGSTGELFF